The 20 T cell receptor beta chains below all came from one sample that was sequenced in a study of human T cells and chemical hapten exposure. Using its own MiXCR run on the RACE reads, TCRdb lists one record per CDR3 protein. The profile covers 150,000 to 200,000 distinct CDR3 sequences, with 25% to 30% appearing a single time and 2.9% taken by the ten largest. Time point given: pre-sensitization, week 0. The treatment was: therapeutic diphenylcyclopropenone sensitization with weekly scalp DPC. The input for sequencing was whole blood, taken in connection with sensitization to the hapten diphenylcyclopropenone (DPC). These receptors were obtained from a woman in her 30s with alopecia areata. Some clones in this sample may be carry-over from other donors' samples.

This clonotype has a handful of counts. V usage is TRBV9 and J usage is TRBJ2-2, with 9 bases identical to TRBD2. The CDR3 has 16 amino acids. After removal of 0 bases from V and 1 base from J, the junction contained 1 base not matched to a gene. Germline loops: CDR1 SGDLS, CDR2 YYNGEE. The CDR3 spells CASSVASGVNTGELFF. As DNA, the CDR3 is TGTGCCAGCAGCGTAGCTAGCGGGGTGAACACCGGGGAGCTGTTTTTT.

The CDR3 reads CASSPLGAGGPDTQYF. In DNA, the CDR3 is TGTGCCAGCAGCCCCCTAGGGGCGGGAGGGCCCGATACGCAGTATTTT. The genes are TRBV7-2 and TRBJ2-3, with 9 bases that match TRBD2. V was pared by 5 bases and J by 6 bases, with 12 bases of the junction left unmatched. Per germline, CDR1 SGHTA and CDR2 FQGNSA. CDR3 length: 16 residues.

This clonotype was observed a handful of times. The chain couples TRBV3-1 to TRBJ2-5, with D maybe TRBD1 (6 bases). The CDR3 has 14 amino acids. CDR1 is LGHDT and CDR2 is YNNKEL in the germline V gene (reference sequence). Trimming left V 1 base short and J 1 base short, with 7 bases between. DNA for the CDR3: TGTGCCAGCAGCCAAGGGACAGCCCAAGAGACCCAGTACTTC. Residues: CASSQGTAQETQYF.

The chain employs TRBV11-2 and TRBJ2-1; D not certain. V gave up 2 bases and J gave up 10 bases, with 6 bases separating them. The germline V gene encodes CDR1 SGHAT and CDR2 FQNNGV. CDR3 length: 11 residues. The DNA of the CDR3 is TGTGCCAGCAGCTTAAGCACAGAGCAGTTCTTC. It specifies CASSLSTEQFF.

The chain's CDR3 is CASSIPQGTDLNGYTF. CDR3 bases: TGTGCCAGTAGTATCCCCCAGGGGACGGACCTTAATGGCTACACCTTC. The genes are TRBV19 and TRBJ1-2; weak D call: TRBD1 (6 bases). This CDR3 contains 16 residues. Per the germline V gene, CDR1 is LNHDA and CDR2 is SQIVND (reference sequence). Trimming removed 3 bases at V and 6 bases at J, with 20 bases between.

In DNA form, the CDR3 reads TGCAGCGCCCTGGGGGGGGCGCCCACCGGGGAGCTGTTTTTT. Its translation: CSALGGAPTGELFF. The rearrangement uses TRBV29-1 and TRBJ2-2; D is perhaps TRBD2 (7 bases). The CDR3 has 14 residues. Germline CDR1 is SQVTM and CDR2 is ANQGSEA. The V end lost 7 bases, the J end lost 4 bases, and 16 bases lay between the germline ends.

In this sample, this clonotype turned up once. The V call is TRBV28, the J call TRBJ2-3, with TRBD2 matching over 9 bases. After removal of 3 bases from V and 4 bases from J, the junction contained 8 bases not matched to a gene. The germline CDR1 and CDR2 sequences are MDHEN and SYDVKM. This CDR3 has 16 residues. Here the CDR3 DNA reads TGTGCCAGCAGTTTGTTATTAGCGGGAGTATCAGATACGCAGTATTTT. As protein: CASSLLLAGVSDTQYF.

As for this clonotype: A read error may produce the germline difference seen at one junction end. CDR3 loop: CSVPGQGATGELVF. The CDR3 region has the DNA TGCAGCGTTCCCGGACAGGGGGCCACCGGGGAGCTGGTTTTT. This chain links TRBV29-1 with TRBJ2-2, with 11 positions matching TRBD1. Germline loops: CDR1 SQVTM, CDR2 ANQGSEA. This CDR3 spans 14 amino acids.

This clonotype came up a few times. The V gene is TRBV28, the J gene TRBJ2-3, with D possibly being TRBD2 (5 bases). The ends were cut back, 5 bases at V and 6 bases at J, with 12 bases in the middle. This CDR3 contains 13 residues. Germline V CDR1 and CDR2: MDHEN, SYDVKM. CDR3 residues: CASSRRGPDTQYF. The CDR3 bases are TGTGCCAGCAGTCGACGAGGGCCGGATACGCAGTATTTT.

This clonotype was detected a few times. The V gene is TRBV29-1, the J gene TRBJ1-1; D remains unclear. This CDR3 has 13 amino acids. The V gene's germline CDR1 is SQVTM and CDR2 ANQGSEA. Trimming removed 7 bases from V and 8 bases from J, with 20 bases in between. The CDR3 here is CSGSDWATVEAFF. The CDR3 DNA follows: TGCAGCGGGTCGGATTGGGCCACTGTCGAAGCTTTCTTT.

This clonotype was counted between two and nine times. The chain employs TRBV28 and TRBJ2-7; 14 bases map to TRBD2. This CDR3 region has 17 residues. J lost 2 bases, V lost 6 bases, and 9 bases had no gene match. Germline CDR1 MDHEN, CDR2 SYDVKM. The CDR3 sequence is CASSRGLAGVRTYEQYF. CDR3 bases: TGTGCCAGCAGCAGGGGACTAGCGGGAGTGAGGACCTACGAGCAGTACTTC.

The rearrangement uses TRBV10-1 and TRBJ2-7, with D tentatively TRBD1 or TRBD2 (5 bases each). Germline-derived CDR1 and CDR2 are WNHNN and SYGVQD (reference sequence). The CDR3 length is 12 residues. Trimming took off 5 bases at V and 12 bases at J, with 17 bases between the two ends. CDR3 sequence reads: CASSFSSGTLYF. The CDR3 DNA sequence: TGCGCCAGCAGTTTTTCCTCCGGGACCTTGTACTTC.

This clonotype has a handful of counts. The chain links TRBV12-3 or TRBV12-4 to TRBJ2-7; 8 nucleotides agree with TRBD1. The length of the CDR3 is 13 residues. V lost 4 bases and J lost 7; bases outside the gene matches: 6. In DNA, the CDR3 is TGTGCCAGCAGTTCAGGACAGGGCGGTGAGCAGTACTTC. Translation: CASSSGQGGEQYF.

The table lists this clonotype with a few counts. The chain joins TRBV7-2 to TRBJ2-3; D may correspond to TRBD1 or TRBD2 (6 bases each). In germline, CDR1 is SGHTA, CDR2 FQGNSA. The CDR3 runs to 14 residues. Trimming took off 6 bases at V and 0 bases at J, with 10 bases between the two ends. CDR3 sequence reads: CASSRGGSTDTQYF. CDR3 bases: TGTGCCAGCAGTCGAGGGGGGAGCACAGATACGCAGTATTTT.

This clonotype was seen a few times. This chain links TRBV28 with TRBJ1-4, with D possibly being TRBD1 (5 bases). The CDR3 is made up of 14 amino acids. V lost 3 bases to trimming and J lost 4 bases, with 9 bases between them. The germline gives CDR1 MDHEN, CDR2 SYDVKM. CDR3 sequence (DNA): TGTGCCAGCAGTTTTGGGGCGTTTAATGAAAAACTGTTTTTT. The encoded protein is CASSFGAFNEKLFF.

The chain couples TRBV5-1 to TRBJ1-1, with a possible D match to TRBD1 (5 bases). The CDR3 sequence is 15 residues long. Trimming cost V 7 bases and J 1 base, with 17 bases left between them. CDR1 is SGHRS and CDR2 is YFSETQ in the germline V gene. The CDR3 reads CASPSPGHPNTEAFF. The CDR3 DNA reads TGCGCCAGCCCTAGTCCGGGGCACCCGAACACTGAAGCTTTCTTT.

This sequence joins TRBV2 and TRBJ2-1; 8 bases fit TRBD2. Losses at the gene ends were 8 bases for V and 0 bases for J; bases not matched to a gene: 3. Germline-derived CDR1 and CDR2 are SNHLY and FYNNEI. CDR3 size: 14 residues. The chain's CDR3 is CASHRGGSYNEQFF. The CDR3, as DNA: TGTGCCAGCCACCGGGGGGGCTCCTACAATGAGCAGTTCTTC.

The chain joins TRBV29-1 to TRBJ2-7, with TRBD2 matching over 7 bases. There are 13 residues in the CDR3. V was pared by 5 bases and J by 3 bases, with 7 bases of the junction left unmatched. Germline CDR1 SQVTM, CDR2 ANQGSEA. CDR3 in amino acids: CSVIGRGVYEQYF. The CDR3 region has the DNA TGCAGCGTTATCGGACGGGGGGTCTACGAGCAGTACTTC.

This clonotype was seen many times. The V call is TRBV9, the J call TRBJ2-5; maybe TRBD1 (5 bases). V lost 3 bases to trimming and J lost 1 base, with 10 bases between them. Germline V gene data show CDR1 as SGDLS and CDR2 as YYNGEE. This CDR3 spans 14 amino acids. The CDR3 coding sequence is TGTGCCAGCAGCGCCGGACATGTCCAAGAGACCCAGTACTTC. As protein: CASSAGHVQETQYF.

This clonotype was picked up a small number of times. The rearrangement links TRBV5-1 to TRBJ1-1; 7 bases line up with TRBD1. Per germline, CDR1 SGHRS and CDR2 YFSETQ. Trimming at V came to 5 bases and at J to 3 bases, leaving 4 bases not matched to a gene. The CDR3 length is 13 residues. In DNA, the CDR3 is TGCGCCAGCAGGGGACAGACTTACACTGAAGCTTTCTTT. Protein sequence: CASRGQTYTEAFF. Supplemented by reference TRBV5-1 and TRBJ1-1, the full variable domain reads KAGVTQTPRYLIKTRGQQVTLSCSPISGHRSVSWYQQTPGQGLQFLFEYFSETQRNKGNFPGRFSGRQFSNSRSEMNVSTLELGDSALYLCASRGQTYTEAFFGQGTRLTVV.